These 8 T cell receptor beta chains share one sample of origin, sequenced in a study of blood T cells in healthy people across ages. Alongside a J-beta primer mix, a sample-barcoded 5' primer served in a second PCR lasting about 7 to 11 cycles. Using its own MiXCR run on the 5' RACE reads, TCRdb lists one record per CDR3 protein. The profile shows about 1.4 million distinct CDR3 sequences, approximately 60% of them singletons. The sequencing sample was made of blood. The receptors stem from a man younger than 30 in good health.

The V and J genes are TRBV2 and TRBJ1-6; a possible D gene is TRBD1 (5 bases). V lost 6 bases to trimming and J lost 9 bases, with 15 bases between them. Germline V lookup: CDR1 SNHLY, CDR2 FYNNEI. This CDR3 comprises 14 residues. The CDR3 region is CASRAPAGSSPLHF. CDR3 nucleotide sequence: TGTGCCAGCAGGGCCCCAGCAGGGTCTTCACCCCTCCACTTT.

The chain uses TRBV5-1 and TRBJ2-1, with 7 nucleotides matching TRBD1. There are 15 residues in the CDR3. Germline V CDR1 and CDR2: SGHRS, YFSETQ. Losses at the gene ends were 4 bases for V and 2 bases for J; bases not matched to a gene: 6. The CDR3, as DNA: TGCGCCAGCAGCGTACCAGGGGGAACCTACAATGAGCAGTTCTTC. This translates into CASSVPGGTYNEQFF.

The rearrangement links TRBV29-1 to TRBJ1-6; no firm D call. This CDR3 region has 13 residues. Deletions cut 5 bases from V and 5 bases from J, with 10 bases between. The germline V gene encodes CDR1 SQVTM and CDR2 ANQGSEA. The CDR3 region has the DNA TGCAGCGTTTCCCCTAACGATAATTCACCCCTCCACTTT. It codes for CSVSPNDNSPLHF.

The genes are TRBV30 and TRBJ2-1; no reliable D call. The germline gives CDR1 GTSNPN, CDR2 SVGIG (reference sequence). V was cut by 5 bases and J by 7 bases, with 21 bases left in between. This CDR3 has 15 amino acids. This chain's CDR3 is CAWLIGSRPRNEQFF. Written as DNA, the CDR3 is TGTGCCTGGTTAATCGGAAGCCGACCCCGAAATGAGCAGTTCTTC.

DNA for the CDR3: TGTGCCAGCAGCCAGGAGGGGGCTGAAGCTTTCTTT. It codes for CASSQEGAEAFF. The chain is built from TRBV5-6 and TRBJ1-1, with D perhaps TRBD1 (6 bases). The V end lost 4 bases, the J end lost 6 bases, and 10 bases lay between the germline ends. The V gene's germline CDR1 is SGHDT and CDR2 YYEEEE. The CDR3 length is 12 residues.

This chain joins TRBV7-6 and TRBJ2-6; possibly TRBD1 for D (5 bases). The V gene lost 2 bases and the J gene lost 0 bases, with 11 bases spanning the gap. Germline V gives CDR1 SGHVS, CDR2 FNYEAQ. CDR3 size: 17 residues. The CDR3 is CASSLSFQGSGANVLTF. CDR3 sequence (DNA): TGTGCCAGCAGCTTAAGTTTTCAGGGCTCTGGGGCCAACGTCCTGACTTTC.

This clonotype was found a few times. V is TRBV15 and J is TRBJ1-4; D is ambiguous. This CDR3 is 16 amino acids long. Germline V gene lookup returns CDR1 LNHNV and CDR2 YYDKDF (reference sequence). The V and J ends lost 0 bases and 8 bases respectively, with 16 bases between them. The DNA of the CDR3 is TGTGCCACCAGCAGAGAGGGAGTTTCGGGAGAAGAAAAACTGTTTTTT. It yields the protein CATSREGVSGEEKLFF.

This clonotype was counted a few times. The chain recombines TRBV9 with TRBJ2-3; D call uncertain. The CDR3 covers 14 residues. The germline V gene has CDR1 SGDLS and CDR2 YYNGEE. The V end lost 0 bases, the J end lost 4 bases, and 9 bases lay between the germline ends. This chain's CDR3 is CASSVGRLADTQYF. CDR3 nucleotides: TGTGCCAGCAGCGTAGGCCGGCTCGCAGATACGCAGTATTTT.